The clone carrying this T cell receptor (beta chain) was observed at least ten times. What it binds is not known. V was cut by 1 base and J by 1 base, with 19 bases left in between. Per germline, CDR1 DFQATT and CDR2 SNEGSKA (reference sequence). The CDR3 length is 17 residues. TCRdb redid the calling of the multiplex PCR reads with MiXCR, one entry per CDR3 protein. The sample comprises around 100,000 distinct CDR3 sequences, 20% to 25% of which are singletons, and roughly 1.2% rests with the top ten. These data come from a study of breast tumors, draining lymph nodes, adjacent tissues. Study-level findings and limits: Tumors had less TCR diversity than lymph nodes, more than nontumor tissue. Tumor T cell lymph node origin was a supported hypothesis, not proven. Findings are consistent with lymph node origin and intratumoral expansion of most tumor T cells. Luminal-like breast cancer showed significantly higher tumor–nontumor repertoire similarity than basal-like.

Samples came from axillary lymph nodes draining the breast cancer. The sequencing input was axillary lymph node tissue. This clonotype originated in a female donor with breast cancer. Some clones in this sample may be carry-over from other donors' samples. This chain joins TRBV20-1 and TRBJ1-2; tentative D call: TRBD1 (5 bases). The CDR3 protein is CSARAGNSEHNNYGYTF. CDR3 bases: TGCAGTGCTAGAGCAGGGAACTCAGAACATAATAACTATGGCTACACCTTC.